There are many counts of the clone carrying this TCR beta chain. With MiXCR, TCRdb called clones anew from the PCR reads. Of under 55,000 clones listed, 17% are singletons. V was pared by 2 bases and J by 5 bases, with 4 bases of the junction left unmatched. CDR3 size: 14 residues. Looked up from germline, CDR1 is SGDLS and CDR2 is YYNGEE. The data were obtained in a study of metastatic and nonmetastatic thyroid tumors. Background on the study: It was across blood and tumor or nodule tissue from malignant and benign thyroid patients that repertoires were compared.

All patients were untreated before thyroid surgery. The sequenced sample consisted of blood. This sequence joins TRBV9 and TRBJ2-3; 8 bases line up with TRBD2. This clonotype originated in a female donor with papillary thyroid cancer or a benign thyroid nodule (not recorded which). Some clones in this sample may be carry-over from other donors' samples. The CDR3, as DNA: TGTGCCAGCAGCGTCGAAGCGGGAGTAGATACGCAGTATTTT. Translated: CASSVEAGVDTQYF.